Listed here are 15 T cell receptor beta chains from one sample, sequenced in a study of T cells in Graves' hyperthyroidism and ophthalmopathy. There were TCR beta CDR3 regions amplified from RNA transcripts. Carried out on the TCR CDR3, a first-round RT-PCR used the HTBI primer set. TCRdb reprocessed the multiplex PCR reads via MiXCR and lists one record per CDR3 protein. The repertoire includes roughly 640,000 distinct CDR3 sequences, 15% to 20% of them detected once, and roughly 3% sits in the top ten. Material for sequencing was blood. All receptors come from a woman between 35 and 50 years old with Graves' ophthalmopathy.

This clonotype was observed a few times. The chain is built from TRBV2 and TRBJ2-7; D is unresolved. This CDR3 is built from 11 residues. Trimming pared 7 bases from V and 9 bases from J, leaving 13 bases between. The V gene's germline CDR1 is SNHLY and CDR2 FYNNEI. DNA of the CDR3: TGTGCCAGCACCCCGCTGGGTGCGCAGTACTTC. It translates to CASTPLGAQYF.

This clonotype occurred a few times. The V and J genes are TRBV6-1 and TRBJ2-3, with D possibly matching TRBD1 (6 bases). From germline, CDR1 is MNHNS and CDR2 SASEGT. The CDR3 length is 15 residues. Deletions cut 9 bases from V and 0 bases from J, with 16 bases between. CDR3 sequence (DNA): TGTGCCAGTCCAGGGGTGGGCCCAAGCACAGATACGCAGTATTTT. This codes for CASPGVGPSTDTQYF.

This clonotype was seen many times. V and J are TRBV3-1 and TRBJ1-4; D not resolved. The CDR3 consists of 17 residues. V gave up 3 bases and J gave up 5 bases, with 19 bases separating them. Germline values: CDR1 LGHDT, CDR2 YNNKEL (reference sequence). The CDR3 nucleotides are TGTGCCAGCAGCCAGATAGTCGGGCCAAGCGCAAATGAAAAACTGTTTTTT. This gives the protein CASSQIVGPSANEKLFF.

This chain uses TRBV20-1 with TRBJ2-3; TRBD2 matches at 12 bases. With 5 bases clipped from V and 4 bases from J, the junction kept 7 bases outside the gene matches. The CDR3 runs 15 residues. Germline lookup yields CDR1 DFQATT and CDR2 SNEGSKA (reference sequence). The CDR3: CSARRLAGEADTQYF. In nucleotides, the CDR3 is TGCAGTGCTCGTAGACTAGCGGGAGAAGCAGATACGCAGTATTTT.

This clonotype has just a few counts. The chain carries TRBV28 and TRBJ2-2; the match to TRBD2 covers 14 bases. Germline CDR1 and CDR2: MDHEN and SYDVKM. The CDR3 runs 19 residues. J lost 4 bases, V lost 7 bases, and 14 bases had no gene match. The CDR3 here is CASNPLRLAGGLGTGELFF. In DNA, the CDR3 is TGTGCCAGCAACCCGCTCCGACTAGCGGGAGGGCTTGGCACCGGGGAGCTGTTTTTT.

This clonotype is termed medium-sized (0.01 to 0.1%). J is TRBJ2-7 and V is TRBV2; 8 bases map to TRBD2. The V segment lost 1 base and the J segment 3 bases; nucleotides outside the gene matches: 5. Per germline, CDR1 SNHLY and CDR2 FYNNEI. The CDR3 extends over 15 amino acids. The CDR3 reads CASSEEGLGYYEQYF. The CDR3 nucleotides read TGTGCCAGCAGTGAAGAGGGACTAGGTTACTACGAGCAGTACTTC. The variable domain in full, completed from reference TRBV2 and TRBJ2-7, reads EPEVTQTPSHQVTQMGQEVILRCVPISNHLYFYWYRQILGQKVEFLVSFYNNEISEKSEIFDDQFSVERPDGSNFTLKIRSTKLEDSAMYFCASSEEGLGYYEQYFGPGTRLTVT.

This clonotype was seen many times. The chain links TRBV19 to TRBJ2-2, with 7 positions matching TRBD2. This CDR3 spans 15 amino acids. The trim removed 3 bases at V and 4 bases at J, leaving 5 bases unmatched. The germline V gene has CDR1 LNHDA and CDR2 SQIVND (reference sequence). As DNA, the CDR3 is TGTGCCAGTAGTATTAGCGGGCGGTCCACCGGGGAGCTGTTTTTT. Translation: CASSISGRSTGELFF.

This chain connects TRBV5-1 to TRBJ2-3, with 9 bases matching TRBD1. Germline V gene sequence: CDR1 SGHRS, CDR2 YFSETQ. The junction had 10 bases not matched to a gene; V was cut back by 5 bases and J by 6 bases. The CDR3 loop spans 15 amino acids. The CDR3 region is CASRQTYRGRDTQYF. The CDR3 DNA follows: TGCGCCAGCAGGCAAACCTACAGGGGGCGTGATACGCAGTATTTT. The full variable domain, rest sourced from reference TRBV5-1 and TRBJ2-3, is KAGVTQTPRYLIKTRGQQVTLSCSPISGHRSVSWYQQTPGQGLQFLFEYFSETQRNKGNFPGRFSGRQFSNSRSEMNVSTLELGDSALYLCASRQTYRGRDTQYFGPGTRLTVL.

V and J are TRBV20-1 and TRBJ1-1; D is unclear. Per germline, CDR1 DFQATT and CDR2 SNEGSKA (reference sequence). Deletions cut 6 bases from V and 1 base from J, with 12 bases between. The length of the CDR3 is 13 residues. CDR3 coding DNA: TGCAGTGCCCTGGGGAACAAGAACACTGAAGCTTTCTTT. It encodes CSALGNKNTEAFF.

The V and J genes are TRBV19 and TRBJ2-2, with D perhaps assigned TRBD1 or TRBD2 (5 bases each). The V gene lost 7 bases and the J gene lost 6 bases, with 18 bases spanning the gap. Germline lookup yields CDR1 LNHDA and CDR2 SQIVND (reference sequence). The CDR3 covers 15 residues. The DNA of the CDR3 is TGTGCCAGTACGGACGGGGCTGGTTGGGCCGGGGAGCTGTTTTTT. Protein: CASTDGAGWAGELFF.

This clonotype was detected only a few times. The rearrangement uses TRBV10-3 and TRBJ2-3, with 13 bases identical to TRBD2. V shed 3 bases, J shed 11 bases, and the junction held 5 bases outside the gene matches. The CDR3 runs 14 residues. Germline V lookup: CDR1 ENHRY, CDR2 SYGVKD. CDR3 nucleotides: TGTGCCATCAGTGAAGGGACTAGCGGGATCGGGCAGTATTTT. Translating it yields CAISEGTSGIGQYF.

The chain is built from TRBV15 and TRBJ1-5; perhaps TRBD1 as D (5 bases). Trimming removed 3 bases at V and 5 bases at J, with 20 bases between. Germline loops: CDR1 LNHNV, CDR2 YYDKDF (reference sequence). This CDR3 has 17 residues. This CDR3 is CATSSGKGLSKDQPQHF. The DNA of the CDR3 is TGTGCCACCAGCAGTGGCAAGGGACTTTCGAAGGATCAGCCCCAGCATTTT.

The sample holds many counts of this clonotype. This chain connects TRBV5-1 to TRBJ2-7; 9 bases line up with TRBD1. V trimming: 4 bases; J trimming: 4 bases; junction bases outside the gene matches: 9. The length of the CDR3 is 15 residues. Germline CDR1 and CDR2: SGHRS and YFSETQ. The CDR3 region has the DNA TGCGCCAGCAGCCCAGTGACAGGGGGGGAGTACGAGCAGTACTTC. Amino acids: CASSPVTGGEYEQYF. Full variable domain (rest looked up from reference TRBV5-1 and TRBJ2-7): KAGVTQTPRYLIKTRGQQVTLSCSPISGHRSVSWYQQTPGQGLQFLFEYFSETQRNKGNFPGRFSGRQFSNSRSEMNVSTLELGDSALYLCASSPVTGGEYEQYFGPGTRLTVT.

This chain links TRBV29-1 with TRBJ2-3; D might be TRBD1 (5 bases). The CDR3 covers 13 residues. Trimming stripped 8 bases from V and 3 bases from J, with 15 bases between. Per germline, CDR1 SQVTM and CDR2 ANQGSEA. Here the CDR3 reads CSSEGVGTDTQYF. CDR3 nucleotides: TGCAGCTCCGAAGGGGTGGGGACAGATACGCAGTATTTT.

J is TRBJ2-1 and V is TRBV20-1; D possibly corresponds to TRBD2 (6 bases). Germline V gene data show CDR1 as DFQATT and CDR2 as SNEGSKA (reference sequence). The CDR3 is 13 amino acids. The CDR3 loop reads CSAFRAGGNEQFF. In DNA form, the CDR3 reads TGCAGCGCTTTCCGGGCCGGGGGCAATGAGCAGTTCTTC.